One sample yielded the 5 T cell receptor beta chains listed below, sequenced in a study of blood T cell repertoires in COVID-19. Repertoires were generated with immunoSEQ multiplex PCR, while TCRdb's copy carries only in-frame clones and drops some. Seen here are roughly 160,000 clones, about 74% observed once, and the top ten hold approximately 3%. The source material was peripheral blood. These receptors all come from a woman of 80 years or more with acute or convalescent COVID-19.

This sequence joins TRBV4-3 and TRBJ1-5, with D possibly TRBD1 on 5 matching bases. Trimming took 0 bases from V and 6 from J, leaving 12 bases between them. The germline V gene encodes CDR1 LGHNA and CDR2 YSLEER. The CDR3 runs to 15 residues. The DNA for the CDR3 is TGCGCCAGCAGCCAAGATCGATCGGGACTTCAGCCCCAGCATTTT. Translation: CASSQDRSGLQPQHF.

The V call is TRBV2, the J call TRBJ2-1, with D perhaps TRBD2 (6 bases). V gave up 4 bases and J gave up 4 bases, with 8 bases separating them. There are 13 residues in the CDR3. The germline V gene has CDR1 SNHLY and CDR2 FYNNEI. This chain's CDR3 is CASSGGTYNEQFF. The CDR3 region has the DNA TGTGCCAGCAGTGGCGGGACTTACAATGAGCAGTTCTTC.

This clone was seen a few times. The J gene is TRBJ1-5, the V gene TRBV28; possibly TRBD1 for D (6 bases). V shed 7 bases and J shed 7 bases, with 17 bases lying between them. The V gene's germline CDR1 is MDHEN and CDR2 SYDVKM. This CDR3 has 14 residues. The CDR3 sequence: CASTLPTGGQPQHF. The CDR3 region has the DNA TGTGCCAGCACCTTACCGACAGGAGGACAGCCCCAGCATTTT.

The chain recombines TRBV5-1 with TRBJ2-1; TRBD1 agrees at 8 bases. The CDR3 sequence is 14 residues long. The V gene end was trimmed by 5 bases and the J gene end by 9 bases; junction bases not matched to a gene: 10. CDR1 and CDR2 from the germline V gene are SGHRS and YFSETQ. The CDR3 sequence is CASSGDRRLAEQFF. The CDR3 nucleotides are TGCGCCAGCAGTGGGGACAGGCGTCTAGCTGAGCAGTTCTTC.

The rearrangement joins TRBV5-1 to TRBJ2-1; 8 bases agree with TRBD2. The CDR3 totals 15 residues. Germline-derived CDR1 and CDR2 are SGHRS and YFSETQ. Losses at the gene ends were 6 bases for V and 4 bases for J; bases not matched to a gene: 9. The CDR3 coding sequence is TGCGCCAGCAATACCCTAGCGGGCGAATACAATGAGCAGTTCTTC. Protein sequence: CASNTLAGEYNEQFF.